What follows are 11 T cell receptor beta chains derived from one specimen sequenced in a study of blood T cell repertoires in COVID-19. Some clones are missing from TCRdb's copy, which holds only in-frame ones; the method was immunoSEQ multiplex PCR. The sample has fewer than 80,000 clones, more than 80% seen once. Sequenced input: peripheral blood. Every receptor here comes from a man aged 25-45 years with acute or convalescent COVID-19.

V is TRBV12-3 or TRBV12-4 and J is TRBJ2-3; the D is unclear. This CDR3 spans 11 amino acids. With 7 bases removed from V and 2 bases from J, the gap between germline ends came to 4 bases. The CDR3 sequence: CASTHTDTQYF. In DNA form, the CDR3 reads TGTGCCAGCACCCACACAGATACGCAGTATTTT.

The chain joins TRBV6-5 to TRBJ1-3; 8 nucleotides match TRBD1. This CDR3 has 15 amino acids. V shed 6 bases, J shed 0 bases, and the junction held 4 bases outside the gene matches. Germline CDR1 and CDR2: MNHEY and SVGAGI. DNA for the CDR3: TGTGCCAGCAGAGGGACAGGCCCCTCTGGAAACACCATATATTTT. It translates to CASRGTGPSGNTIYF.

The gene calls are TRBV5-1 and TRBJ1-1, with 7 bases that match TRBD1. Trimming removed 3 bases from V and 1 base from J; junction bases left unmatched: 3. CDR1 and CDR2 from the germline V gene are SGHRS and YFSETQ. The CDR3 runs 14 residues. The CDR3 sequence: CASSWDSTNTEAFF. The CDR3 DNA sequence: TGCGCCAGCAGCTGGGACAGTACGAACACTGAAGCTTTCTTT.

The rearrangement uses TRBV6-1 and TRBJ1-5; 10 nucleotides align to TRBD1. Germline CDR1 is MNHNS and CDR2 is SASEGT. This CDR3 region has 17 residues. The junction had 10 bases not matched to a gene; V was cut back by 1 base and J by 7 bases. CDR3 sequence reads: CASSEGTLTGGGQPQHF. CDR3 DNA sequence: TGTGCCAGCAGTGAAGGGACCTTGACAGGGGGCGGACAGCCCCAGCATTTT.

This rearrangement joins TRBV19 to TRBJ2-1; D is unclear. The V end lost 1 base, the J end lost 10 bases, and 8 bases lay between the germline ends. In germline, CDR1 is LNHDA, CDR2 SQIVND (reference sequence). The CDR3 length is 12 residues. The CDR3 bases are TGTGCCAGTAGTATAGCTGACTCCGAGCAGTTCTTC. Translating it yields CASSIADSEQFF.

The chain is built from TRBV6-6 and TRBJ2-4; D is perhaps TRBD1 (5 bases). The V end was cut by 0 bases, the J end by 0 bases, with 9 bases between. Germline-derived CDR1 and CDR2 are MNHNY and SVGAGI (reference sequence). This CDR3 is 16 amino acids long. In nucleotides, the CDR3 is TGTGCCAGCAGTTACTCCCAGGGTAGAGCCAAAAACATTCAGTACTTC. Residues: CASSYSQGRAKNIQYF.

For the CDR3, the DNA is TGTGCCAGTGACCGGGACTACAATTACAATGAGCAGTTCTTC. Residues: CASDRDYNYNEQFF. The rearrangement joins TRBV6-5 to TRBJ2-1; TRBD2 matches at 7 bases. CDR3 length: 14 amino acids. J gave up 4 bases and V 9 bases, and 9 bases lay outside the gene matches. Germline values: CDR1 MNHEY, CDR2 SVGAGI.

This chain links TRBV19 with TRBJ1-1; 7 bases match TRBD1. The germline CDR1 and CDR2 sequences are LNHDA and SQIVND (reference sequence). The CDR3 contains 14 residues. The V and J ends lost 4 bases and 3 bases, in that order; junction bases with no gene match: 5. The CDR3 reads CASSRQGWDTEAFF. Written as DNA, the CDR3 is TGTGCCAGTAGTAGACAGGGTTGGGACACTGAAGCTTTCTTT.

The chain employs TRBV30 and TRBJ1-5; TRBD1 matches 7 bases. The CDR3 is 12 residues long. The V gene's germline CDR1 is GTSNPN and CDR2 SVGIG (reference sequence). The V gene end was trimmed by 5 bases and the J gene end by 7 bases; junction bases not matched to a gene: 5. CDR3 DNA sequence: TGTGCCTGGGACAGGGTCGGCCAGCCCCAGCATTTT. Residues: CAWDRVGQPQHF. The full variable domain, completed using reference TRBV30 and TRBJ1-5, is SQTIHQWPATLVQPVGSPLSLECTVEGTSNPNLYWYRQAAGRGLQLLFYSVGIGQISSEVPQNLSASRPQDRQFILSSKKLLLSDSGFYLCAWDRVGQPQHFGDGTRLSIL.

The V call is TRBV7-6, the J call TRBJ1-5; D is ambiguous. The V end lost 2 bases, the J end lost 3 bases, and 5 bases lay between the germline ends. CDR1 and CDR2 from the germline V gene are SGHVS and FNYEAQ. This CDR3 has 13 amino acids. The CDR3 DNA reads as TGTGCCAGCAGCTTAAGCGACAATCAGCCCCAGCATTTT. It translates to CASSLSDNQPQHF.

In DNA form, the CDR3 reads TGTGCCAGTAGTCAGGGGTATGGGTCCACTGAAGCTTTCTTT. This encodes CASSQGYGSTEAFF. The chain has TRBV19 and TRBJ1-1; a possible D gene is TRBD1 (6 bases). CDR3 size: 14 residues. The V end was cut by 5 bases, the J end by 4 bases, with 14 bases between. The V gene's germline CDR1 is LNHDA and CDR2 SQIVND (reference sequence).